The T cell receptor beta chain described here comes from a study of blood T cell repertoires in COVID-19. Study summary: From T cells, B-cell-depleted T cells, or PBMCs came the material, which was cDNA or gDNA.

Original handling: The authors estimated nucleated cell counts from reference gene primer amplification. TCRdb keeps only in-frame clones here, not all; method: immunoSEQ multiplex PCR. For V, J and clone size, that table is used; D and trimming come from the DNA. The sample has 280,000 or so clones, over 75% seen once; the top ten hold approximately 12%. Trimming took off 3 bases at V and 4 bases at J, with 10 bases between the two ends. Germline-derived CDR1 and CDR2 are SGHRS and YFSETQ. The CDR3 totals 13 residues. The clonotype comes from a human donor in a cohort sampled during active COVID-19. Sequencing used peripheral blood. V and J are TRBV5-1 and TRBJ2-5, with D perhaps TRBD2 (7 bases). The CDR3 loop is CASSWGGAETQYF. The CDR3 DNA follows: TGCGCCAGCAGCTGGGGGGGGGCAGAGACCCAGTACTTC.